The clone carrying this T cell receptor beta chain has a handful of counts. The antigen remains unidentified. This sample was included in a study of naive and memory T cell subsets. Study-wide points: TCR counts from RNA may reflect activation-linked expression changes.

Trimming removed 1 base at V and 0 bases at J, with 16 bases between. The CDR3 loop spans 16 amino acids. Germline V gives CDR1 DFQATT, CDR2 SNEGSKA (reference sequence). CD4 T cells were positively selected, then CD8 T cells from the CD4-negative fraction. Two oligonucleotides, mixed equimolar, formed the beta constant-region primer covering TRBC1 and TRBC2. MiXCR was run by TCRdb on the UMI-ligation and nested PCR reads, yielding one entry per CDR3 protein. The sample lists tens of thousands of distinct CDR3 sequences, about 14% occurring once. The chain uses TRBV20-1 and TRBJ2-7, with D possibly being TRBD2 (6 bases). Sequences were obtained from effector memory CD4+ T cells from blood. Subset denoted: effector memory, CD45RA- CD27-. The receptor was derived from a human donor in good health. Here the CDR3 reads CSARGGSGGSSYEQYF. Written as DNA, the CDR3 is TGCAGTGCTAGAGGGGGTAGCGGAGGGAGCTCCTACGAGCAGTACTTC.